This T cell receptor (beta chain) emerged from a study of cytotoxic CD8 clonotypes in ibrutinib-treated CLL. Overall study findings and caveats: Public clonotypes were seen rarely and were contracted or stable on treatment. Sustained-remission and progressing patients were not sampled at matched times. Baseline levels of clonality went above those of age-matched healthy donors and moved with circulating CD8+ T-cell counts.

The V end was cut by 0 bases, the J end by 3 bases, with 5 bases between. The CDR3 contains 13 residues. Germline V gene lookup returns CDR1 KGHSH and CDR2 LQKENI. This clone occurred a few times. Its specificity is not known. Produced via immunoSEQ multiplex PCR; TCRdb's table is partial and in-frame only. The sample gives roughly 53,000 clones, about 54% of which show up once; roughly a quarter is in the top ten. This sample comprised PBMCs, obtained at disease progression, from a patient treated with ibrutinib. V and J are TRBV18 and TRBJ2-5; perhaps TRBD2 as D (5 bases). The TCR originated in a human donor with chronic lymphocytic leukemia. The chain's CDR3 is CASSPPLEETQYF. In nucleotides, the CDR3 is TGTGCCAGCTCACCACCACTAGAAGAGACCCAGTACTTC.